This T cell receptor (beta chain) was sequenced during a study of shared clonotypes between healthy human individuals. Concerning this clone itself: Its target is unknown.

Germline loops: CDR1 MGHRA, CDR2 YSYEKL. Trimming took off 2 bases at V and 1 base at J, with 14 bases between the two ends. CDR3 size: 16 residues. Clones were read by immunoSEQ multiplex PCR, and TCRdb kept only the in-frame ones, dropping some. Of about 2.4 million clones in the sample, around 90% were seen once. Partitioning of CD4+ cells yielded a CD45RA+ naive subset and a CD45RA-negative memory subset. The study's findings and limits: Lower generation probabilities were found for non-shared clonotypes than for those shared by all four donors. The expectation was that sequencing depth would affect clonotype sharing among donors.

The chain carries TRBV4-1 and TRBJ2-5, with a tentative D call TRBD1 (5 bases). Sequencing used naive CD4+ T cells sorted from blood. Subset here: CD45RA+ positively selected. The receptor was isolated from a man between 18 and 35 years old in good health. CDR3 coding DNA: TGCGCCAGCAGCCAACCCCTCGGGCAGGGCCAAGAGACCCAGTACTTC. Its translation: CASSQPLGQGQETQYF.